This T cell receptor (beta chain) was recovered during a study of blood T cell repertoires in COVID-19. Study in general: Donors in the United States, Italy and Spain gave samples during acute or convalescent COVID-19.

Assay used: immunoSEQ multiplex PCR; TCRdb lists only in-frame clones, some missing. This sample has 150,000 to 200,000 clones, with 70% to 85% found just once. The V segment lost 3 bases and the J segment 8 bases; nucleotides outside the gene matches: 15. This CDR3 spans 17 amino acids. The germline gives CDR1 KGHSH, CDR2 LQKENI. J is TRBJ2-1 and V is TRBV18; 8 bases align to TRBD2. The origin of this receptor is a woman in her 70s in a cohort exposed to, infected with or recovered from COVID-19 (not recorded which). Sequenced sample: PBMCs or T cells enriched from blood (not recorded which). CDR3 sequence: CASSPNLGTSFIHEQFF. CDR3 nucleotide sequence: TGTGCCAGCTCACCTAACCTAGGGACTAGTTTTATCCATGAGCAGTTCTTC.